A selection of T cell receptor beta chains follows, all from one sample in a study of OX40 agonist ivuxolimab in advanced cancers. TCRdb keeps only in-frame clones here, not all; method: immunoSEQ multiplex PCR. The data contain 63,000 or so clones, about 91% of them seen just once; the ten biggest clones take up 2% to 2.5%. Sequencing used CD4+ or CD8+ T cells sorted from blood, obtained in a trial of the OX40 agonist ivuxolimab. These receptors all come from an adult with an advanced solid tumor such as melanoma, head and neck, liver or kidney cancer. Both conserved end residues are part of each CDR3. A D gene is named only where the DNA matches it firmly. Rows may omit the clone size; those that give it use once, few, many or a size class.

J gene: TRBJ2-5
D gene: .
clone size: .
V gene: TRBV28
CDR3 DNA: TGTGCCAGCAGTTCGTCGTTCGGAGGGGAGACCCAGTACTTC
CDR3 protein: CASSSSFGGETQYF

J gene: TRBJ1-1
D gene: .
clone size: once
V gene: TRBV19
CDR3 DNA: TGTGCCAGTAGTAGCTCGTACAGCGATTCTTTGAACACTGAAGCTTTCTTT
CDR3 protein: CASSSSYSDSLNTEAFF

J gene: TRBJ2-2
D gene: .
clone size: .
V gene: TRBV19
CDR3 DNA: TGTGCCAGTAGTATGGAGGTAGGCGGAACGAACACCGGGGAGCTGTTTTTT
CDR3 protein: CASSMEVGGTNTGELFF

J gene: TRBJ2-5
D gene: .
clone size: .
V gene: TRBV28
CDR3 DNA: TGTGCCAGCAGTTCTGCACTGAGAGAGACCCAGTACTTC
CDR3 protein: CASSSALRETQYF

J gene: TRBJ2-1
D gene: .
clone size: .
V gene: TRBV19
CDR3 DNA: TGTGCCAGTAGTATAGGGGCGAGCTCCTACAATGAGCAGTTCTTC
CDR3 protein: CASSIGASSYNEQFF

J gene: TRBJ1-1
D gene: .
clone size: .
V gene: TRBV10-3
CDR3 DNA: TGTGCCATCTCAGGGGAGGGGAACACTGAAGCTTTCTTT
CDR3 protein: CAISGEGNTEAFF

J gene: TRBJ1-1
D gene: .
clone size: .
V gene: TRBV7-3
CDR3 DNA: TGTGCCAGCAGCTTAGCTAGGGAAACTGAAGCTTTCTTT
CDR3 protein: CASSLARETEAFF

J gene: TRBJ2-5
D gene: .
clone size: .
V gene: TRBV7-2
CDR3 DNA: TGTGCCAGCAGCCGGCAGGGGGGCAGGGCCCAAGAGACCCAGTACTTC
CDR3 protein: CASSRQGGRAQETQYF

J gene: TRBJ1-5
D gene: TRBD1
clone size: medium-sized
V gene: TRBV28
CDR3 DNA: TGTGCCAGCAGTTTTTCGGGCAGGGGGGACAATCAGCCCCAGCATTTT
CDR3 protein: CASSFSGRGDNQPQHF

J gene: TRBJ2-3
D gene: TRBD1
clone size: .
V gene: TRBV4-1
CDR3 DNA: TGCGCCAGCTCTCCTGGACAGGGGATGGGGGATACGCAGTATTTT
CDR3 protein: CASSPGQGMGDTQYF

J gene: TRBJ2-3
D gene: .
clone size: .
V gene: TRBV25-1
CDR3 DNA: TGTGCCAGCAGTGAACGAACAGATACGCAGTATTTT
CDR3 protein: CASSERTDTQYF

J gene: TRBJ1-5
D gene: TRBD1
clone size: .
V gene: TRBV6-1
CDR3 DNA: TGTGCCAGCAGTTATGACAGGGGGCAGCCCCAGCATTTT
CDR3 protein: CASSYDRGQPQHF

J gene: TRBJ2-7
D gene: TRBD1
clone size: .
V gene: TRBV10-3
CDR3 DNA: TGTGCCATCAGTGAGGGGACAGCTGTAACCTACGAGCAGTACTTC
CDR3 protein: CAISEGTAVTYEQYF

J gene: TRBJ2-1
D gene: TRBD2
clone size: .
V gene: TRBV5-1
CDR3 DNA: TGCGCCAGCAGTACCGGGACTAGCTACAATGAGCAGTTCTTC
CDR3 protein: CASSTGTSYNEQFF